This T cell receptor (beta chain) was captured in a study of OX40 agonist ivuxolimab in advanced cancers. Study-level background: It was ivuxolimab, an agonistic anti-OX40 (CD134) antibody, that patients were treated with. Patients undergoing dose escalation presented with hepatocellular carcinoma, melanoma, renal cell or head and neck cancer.

Trimming cost V 3 bases and J 9 bases; bases outside gene matches: 12. The CDR3 is made up of 16 amino acids. Germline lookup yields CDR1 WSHSY and CDR2 SAAADI. This clone was seen more than once but under ten times. Some clones are missing from TCRdb's copy, which holds only in-frame ones; the method was immunoSEQ multiplex PCR. This table has about 100,000 clones, around nine tenths appearing once. J is TRBJ2-7 and V is TRBV10-2; 12 bases fit TRBD2. This sample comprised CD4+ or CD8+ T cells sorted from blood, obtained in a trial of the OX40 agonist ivuxolimab. This receptor was taken from an adult with an advanced solid tumor such as melanoma, head and neck, liver or kidney cancer. In DNA form, the CDR3 reads TGCGCCAGCAGTGAACAGGGTACTAGCGGGAGGCGGGGGCAGTACTTC. It codes for CASSEQGTSGRRGQYF.